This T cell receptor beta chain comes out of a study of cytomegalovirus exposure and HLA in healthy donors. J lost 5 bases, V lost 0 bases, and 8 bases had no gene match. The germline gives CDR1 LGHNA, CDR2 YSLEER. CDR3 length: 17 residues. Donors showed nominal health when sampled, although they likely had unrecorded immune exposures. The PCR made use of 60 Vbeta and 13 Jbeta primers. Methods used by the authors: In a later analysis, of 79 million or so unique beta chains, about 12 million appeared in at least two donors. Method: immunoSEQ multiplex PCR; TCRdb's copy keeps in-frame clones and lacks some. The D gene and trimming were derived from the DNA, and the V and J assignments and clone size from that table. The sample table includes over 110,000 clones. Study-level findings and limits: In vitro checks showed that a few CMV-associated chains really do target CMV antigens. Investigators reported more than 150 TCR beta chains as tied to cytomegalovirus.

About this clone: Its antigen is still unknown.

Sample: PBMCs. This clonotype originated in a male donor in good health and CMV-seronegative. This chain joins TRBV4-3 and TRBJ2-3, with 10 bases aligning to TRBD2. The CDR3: CASSQDRAGGPGDTQYF. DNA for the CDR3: TGCGCCAGCAGCCAAGATAGAGCGGGGGGGCCCGGAGATACGCAGTATTTT.